The rows below give T cell receptor beta chains drawn from one sample of a study of cytomegalovirus exposure and HLA in healthy donors. TCRdb keeps only in-frame clones here, not all; method: immunoSEQ multiplex PCR. The table records approximately 150,000 clones, 72% of them present only once. Sequencing used PBMCs. The receptors here all came from a human donor in good health. Both conserved end residues are part of each CDR3. The order of the fields is J gene, CDR3 length, clone size, V gene, D gene, CDR3 protein, CDR3 DNA. A D gene is named only where the DNA matches it firmly. Rows may omit the clone size; those that give it use once, few, many or a size class.

J gene: TRBJ2-3; CDR3 length: 17; clone size: once; V gene: TRBV7-9; D gene: NA; CDR3 protein: CASSPSWGDLSTDTQYF; CDR3 DNA: TGTGCCAGCAGTCCATCCTGGGGGGATTTAAGCACAGATACGCAGTATTTT
J gene: TRBJ1-5; CDR3 length: 16; clone size: NA; V gene: TRBV27; D gene: TRBD1; CDR3 protein: CASRLGTGDSNQPQHF; CDR3 DNA: TGTGCCAGCCGCCTTGGGACAGGGGATAGCAATCAGCCCCAGCATTTT
J gene: TRBJ1-1; CDR3 length: 14; clone size: NA; V gene: TRBV6-5; D gene: NA; CDR3 protein: CASSYMGGGTEAFF; CDR3 DNA: TGTGCCAGCAGTTACATGGGGGGAGGGACTGAAGCTTTCTTT
J gene: TRBJ1-2; CDR3 length: 15; clone size: NA; V gene: TRBV5-6; D gene: TRBD1; CDR3 protein: CATSRDRGLNYGYTF; CDR3 DNA: TGTGCCACCTCTCGAGACAGGGGGCTTAACTATGGCTACACCTTC
J gene: TRBJ1-2; CDR3 length: 11; clone size: NA; V gene: TRBV30; D gene: NA; CDR3 protein: CAWSVAVGYTF; CDR3 DNA: TGTGCCTGGAGTGTGGCCGTGGGCTACACCTTC
J gene: TRBJ2-2; CDR3 length: 14; clone size: NA; V gene: TRBV10-3; D gene: NA; CDR3 protein: CAISAPVYTGELFF; CDR3 DNA: TGTGCCATCAGTGCCCCCGTGTACACCGGGGAGCTGTTTTTT
J gene: TRBJ1-6; CDR3 length: 15; clone size: NA; V gene: TRBV18; D gene: NA; CDR3 protein: CASSERQGGDSPLHF; CDR3 DNA: TGTGCCAGCTCGGAACGGCAGGGAGGGGATTCACCCCTCCACTTT
J gene: TRBJ2-1; CDR3 length: 14; clone size: NA; V gene: TRBV29-1; D gene: TRBD2; CDR3 protein: CSVEGSGGANEQFF; CDR3 DNA: TGCAGCGTTGAGGGTAGCGGGGGGGCCAATGAGCAGTTCTTC
J gene: TRBJ1-2; CDR3 length: 11; clone size: NA; V gene: TRBV21-1; D gene: NA; CDR3 protein: CASMTTYGYTF; CDR3 DNA: TGTGCCAGCATGACAACATATGGCTACACCTTC
J gene: TRBJ2-1; CDR3 length: 13; clone size: NA; V gene: TRBV2; D gene: NA; CDR3 protein: CASWPGSYNEQFF; CDR3 DNA: TGTGCCAGCTGGCCAGGGTCCTACAATGAGCAGTTCTTC
J gene: TRBJ1-2; CDR3 length: 14; clone size: once; V gene: TRBV5-4; D gene: NA; CDR3 protein: CASSLKGTPYGYTF; CDR3 DNA: TGTGCCAGCAGCCTGAAGGGGACACCCTATGGCTACACCTTC
J gene: TRBJ2-7; CDR3 length: 15; clone size: few; V gene: TRBV7-6; D gene: TRBD1; CDR3 protein: CASSLSGQVSYEQYF; CDR3 DNA: TGTGCCAGCAGCTTAAGTGGACAGGTATCCTACGAGCAGTACTTC
J gene: TRBJ2-1; CDR3 length: 14; clone size: once; V gene: TRBV7-9; D gene: NA; CDR3 protein: CASSSGSSYNEQFF; CDR3 DNA: TGTGCCAGCAGCTCTGGCAGCTCCTACAATGAGCAGTTCTTC